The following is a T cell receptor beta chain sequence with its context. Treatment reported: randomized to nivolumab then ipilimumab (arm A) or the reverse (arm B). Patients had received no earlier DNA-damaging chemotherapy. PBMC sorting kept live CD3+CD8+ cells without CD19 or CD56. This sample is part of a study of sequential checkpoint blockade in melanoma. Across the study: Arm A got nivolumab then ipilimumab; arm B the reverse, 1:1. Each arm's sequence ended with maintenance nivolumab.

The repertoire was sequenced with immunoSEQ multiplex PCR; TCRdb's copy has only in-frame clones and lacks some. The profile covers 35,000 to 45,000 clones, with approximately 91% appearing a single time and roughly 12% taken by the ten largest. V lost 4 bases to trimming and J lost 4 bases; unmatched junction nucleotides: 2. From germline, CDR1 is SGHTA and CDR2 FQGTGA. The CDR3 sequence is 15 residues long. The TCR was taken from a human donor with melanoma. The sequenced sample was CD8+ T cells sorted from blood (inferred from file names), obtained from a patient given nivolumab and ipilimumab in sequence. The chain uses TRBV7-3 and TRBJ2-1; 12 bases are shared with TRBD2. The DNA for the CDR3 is TGTGCCAGCAGCTCTGGACTAGCGGGATACAATGAGCAGTTCTTC. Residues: CASSSGLAGYNEQFF. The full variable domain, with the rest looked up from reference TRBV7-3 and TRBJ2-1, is GAGVSQTPSNKVTEKGKYVELRCDPISGHTALYWYRQSLGQGPEFLIYFQGTGAADDSGLPNDRFFAVRPEGSVSTLKIQRTERGDSAVYLCASSSGLAGYNEQFFGPGTRLTVL.